This is a list of T cell receptor beta chains from one sample in a study of blood T cell repertoires in COVID-19. Sequenced by immunoSEQ multiplex PCR; TCRdb stores in-frame clones only, minus some. Of a few hundred thousand clones in the sample, roughly 90% were seen once. The specimen was peripheral blood. Every receptor here comes from a woman between 25 and 40 years old with acute or convalescent COVID-19. CDR3s include the opening cysteine and the closing phenylalanine or tryptophan. The D gene is left open where the match is weak. Clone sizes are given selectively: once, few, many, or a class where the clone is expanded.

>TRBJ2-2|NA|NA|TRBV14
TGTGCCAGCAGCCAAGTTCGGGGGGCGCAGGGGGAGCTGTTTTTT
CASSQVRGAQGELFF
>TRBJ1-1|NA|NA|TRBV27
TGTGCCAGCAGTTTAAACATGTACGAAGCGGACACTGAAGCTTTCTTT
CASSLNMYEADTEAFF
>TRBJ2-1|TRBD2|NA|TRBV27
TGTGCCACCTATTTACAGGCGGGAGGGCCGTACAATGAGCAGTTCTTC
CATYLQAGGPYNEQFF
>TRBJ2-7|NA|NA|TRBV11-2
TGTGCCAGCAGCTTAGGGCCCCTCGAGCAGTACTTC
CASSLGPLEQYF
>TRBJ1-5|TRBD1|NA|TRBV2
TGTGCCAGCACCCAGGGGGGCAATCAGCCCCAGCATTTT
CASTQGGNQPQHF
>TRBJ2-2|TRBD2|NA|TRBV19
TGTGCCAGTAGTATACGGCTAGCGGGAGTTTTAGGCGGGGAGCTGTTTTTT
CASSIRLAGVLGGELFF
>TRBJ2-5|NA|NA|TRBV10-1
TGCGCCAGCAGTCCCGGAGGGGAGACCCAGTACTTC
CASSPGGETQYF
>TRBJ1-2|TRBD1|NA|TRBV7-2
TGTGCCAGCAGTCTGCCGGGACAGGTCTATGGCTACACCTTC
CASSLPGQVYGYTF
>TRBJ2-3|NA|NA|TRBV5-1
TGCGCCAGCAGCACAACAGAAATTAGCACAGATACGCAGTATTTT
CASSTTEISTDTQYF
>TRBJ2-3|NA|NA|TRBV9
TGTGCCAGCAGCGACCGGGACTCAAACACAGATACGCAGTATTTT
CASSDRDSNTDTQYF
>TRBJ2-7|NA|NA|TRBV7-6
TGTGCCAGCAGCTCAGACGGGGGAAGGGTTAACGAGCAGTACTTC
CASSSDGGRVNEQYF
>TRBJ2-3|NA|NA|TRBV7-9
TGTGCCAGCAGCCCCCGAGGTGGGGAGTCAACAGATACGCAGTATTTT
CASSPRGGESTDTQYF
>TRBJ2-3|TRBD2|NA|TRBV7-2
TGTGCCAGCAGCTTAGATAGCCTAGCGGGAGCAGATACGCAGTATTTT
CASSLDSLAGADTQYF
>TRBJ1-1|NA|NA|TRBV12-3/TRBV12-4
TGTGCCAGCAGCCTAACAGGGAACACTGAAGCTTTCTTT
CASSLTGNTEAFF
>TRBJ2-2|NA|NA|TRBV4-2
TGTGCCAGCCAGCCTCGGGAGCCCCCCGGGGAGCTGTTTTTT
CASQPREPPGELFF
>TRBJ2-7|NA|NA|TRBV29-1
TGCAGCGTTGACCGGGGCTACGAGCAGTACTTC
CSVDRGYEQYF
>TRBJ2-5|NA|NA|TRBV6-6
TGTGCCTATGGGTCAGACCAAGAGAGGGAGACCCAGTACTTC
CAYGSDQERETQYF
>TRBJ1-2|TRBD1|NA|TRBV3-1/TRBV3-2
TGTGCCAGCAGTCGCGGACAGGGCCTTCAGTATGGCTACACCTTC
CASSRGQGLQYGYTF
>TRBJ2-7|TRBD1|NA|TRBV5-1
TGCGCCAGCAGCGTCAACAGGGGGCCGGTAGACGAGCAGTACTTC
CASSVNRGPVDEQYF
>TRBJ2-1|TRBD2|NA|TRBV27
TGTGCCAGCAACCCAGGGAGGGCCTACAATGAGCAGTTCTTC
CASNPGRAYNEQFF
>TRBJ2-2|TRBD2|NA|TRBV3-1/TRBV3-2
TGTGCCAGCAGGGGGGGGACTATAAACACCGGGGAGCTGTTTTTT
CASRGGTINTGELFF
>TRBJ2-5|TRBD2|NA|TRBV16
TGTGCCAGCAGCCGATCCGCGGGAGAGGGGGAGACCCAGTACTTC
CASSRSAGEGETQYF
>TRBJ1-1|NA|NA|TRBV9
TGTGCCAGCAGCGTAGGGGGCAGGGGCACTGAAGCTTTCTTT
CASSVGGRGTEAFF
>TRBJ2-3|NA|NA|TRBV20-1
TGCAGTGCTAGTTGGGCGGGATCCGATTTGAGGACGCAGTATTTT
CSASWAGSDLRTQYF
>TRBJ1-1|NA|once|TRBV29-1
TGCAGCGTTGAGAAGGACACTCAGAACACTGAAGCTTTCTTT
CSVEKDTQNTEAFF
>TRBJ2-1|TRBD2|once|TRBV11-2
TGTGCCAGCAGCTTAACGCGACTAGCGGGCTCCTACAATGAGCAGTTCTTC
CASSLTRLAGSYNEQFF
>TRBJ1-1|TRBD1|NA|TRBV27
TGTGCCAGCAGTCAATTTCACAGGGGGAGGAACACTGAAGCTTTCTTT
CASSQFHRGRNTEAFF
>TRBJ2-7|TRBD2|NA|TRBV25-1
TGTGCCAGCAGTGAATATAGCGGGAGGTACGCCTACGAGCAGTACTTC
CASSEYSGRYAYEQYF
>TRBJ2-3|TRBD2|NA|TRBV27
TGTGCCAGCAGTTTTCTAGCGGGACACACAGATACGCAGTATTTT
CASSFLAGHTDTQYF
>TRBJ1-5|NA|NA|TRBV11-3
TGTGCCAGCAGCTTAGAGCAAGTGCGGGGAACATCCCGCCAGACTAATCAGCCCCAGCATTTT
CASSLEQVRGTSRQTNQPQHF
>TRBJ1-2|NA|NA|TRBV18
TGTGCCAGCTCTCCGATTACCCAGTCTAACTATGGCTACACCTTC
CASSPITQSNYGYTF
>TRBJ2-1|NA|NA|TRBV12-5
TGTGCTAGTGGTCCCTCCGAGGGGCAGTTCTTC
CASGPSEGQFF
>TRBJ2-7|TRBD1|NA|TRBV29-1
TGCAGCGCAATTGCAGGGGGAAACTACGAGCAGTACTTC
CSAIAGGNYEQYF
>TRBJ1-2|NA|few|TRBV5-1
TGCGCCAGCAGCATGGGGCCGTACGGCTACACCTTC
CASSMGPYGYTF
>TRBJ1-4|NA|NA|TRBV19
TGTGCCAGTTCGGGGTCGGCTAATGAAAAACTGTTTTTT
CASSGSANEKLFF
>TRBJ2-1|TRBD2|NA|TRBV7-2
TGTGCCAGCAGCTTGGACGGGAGGGCCTACAATGAGCAGTTCTTC
CASSLDGRAYNEQFF
>TRBJ1-3|NA|NA|TRBV14
TGTGCCAGCAGCCAGGAAGGAGAGACCATATATTTT
CASSQEGETIYF
>TRBJ2-7|NA|NA|TRBV28
TGTGCCAGCAGTCCCCAATACGAGCAGTACTTC
CASSPQYEQYF
>TRBJ2-2|NA|NA|TRBV19
TGTGCCAGCAAGACAGAGAACACCGGGGAGCTGTTTTTT
CASKTENTGELFF
>TRBJ2-5|TRBD2|once|TRBV7-9
TGTGCCAGCAGCCCAGGGGAAGCGGGAGAAGAGACCCAGTACTTC
CASSPGEAGEETQYF
>TRBJ1-4|NA|once|TRBV6-4
TGTGCCAGCGGAGGGCTTGGGGATCCGAGAGAAAAACTGTTTTTT
CASGGLGDPREKLFF
>TRBJ1-1|NA|once|TRBV19
TGTGCCAGTAGTCCCCACGAGACAGGAAACACTGAAGCTTTCTTT
CASSPHETGNTEAFF
>TRBJ2-5|TRBD2|NA|TRBV6-2/TRBV6-3
TGTGCCAGCAGTTACTCGTCTAGCGGGAAGACCCAGTACTTC
CASSYSSSGKTQYF
>TRBJ2-2|NA|NA|TRBV25-1
TGTGCCAGCAGTGGGGGGCCGGTCACCGGGGAGCTGTTTTTT
CASSGGPVTGELFF
>TRBJ2-3|TRBD1|NA|TRBV19
TGTGCCAGTAGTATGGGGACAGGGACATTGGCTGATACGCAGTATTTT
CASSMGTGTLADTQYF
>TRBJ2-7|NA|NA|TRBV7-2
TGTGCCAGCAGCTTAGCGGGAGGGGGGGTGTACGAGCAGTACTTC
CASSLAGGGVYEQYF
>TRBJ1-5|NA|NA|TRBV7-9
TGTGCCAGCACCACAGTCCAGAATAGCAATCAGCCCCAGCATTTT
CASTTVQNSNQPQHF
>TRBJ2-3|TRBD2|NA|TRBV7-8
TGTGCCAGCAGCTTGGACCTTCCCGGGAGGGTAAATACGCAGTATTTT
CASSLDLPGRVNTQYF
>TRBJ2-5|NA|few|TRBV6-5
TGTGCCAGCAGACGACGGAGTTGGGAGACCCAGTACTTC
CASRRRSWETQYF
>TRBJ1-6|NA|NA|TRBV6-5
TGTGCCAGCAGTTCCCGGGGGTCCTATAATTCACCCCTCCACTTT
CASSSRGSYNSPLHF